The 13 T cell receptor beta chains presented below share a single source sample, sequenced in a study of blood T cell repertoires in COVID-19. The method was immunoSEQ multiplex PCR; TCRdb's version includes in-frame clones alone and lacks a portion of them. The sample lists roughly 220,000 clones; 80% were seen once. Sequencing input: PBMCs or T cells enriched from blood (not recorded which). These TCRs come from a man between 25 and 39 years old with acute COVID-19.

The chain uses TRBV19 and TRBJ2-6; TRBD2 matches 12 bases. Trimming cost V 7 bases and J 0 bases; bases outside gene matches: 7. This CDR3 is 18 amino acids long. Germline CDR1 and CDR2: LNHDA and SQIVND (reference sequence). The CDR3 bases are TGTGCCAGTAACGAACTAGCGGGGGGACCCTCTGGGGCCAACGTCCTGACTTTC. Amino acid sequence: CASNELAGGPSGANVLTF.

The CDR3 reads CASSRSGTGPFNYGYTF. The CDR3 nucleotides read TGTGCCAGCAGCCGTTCCGGGACAGGGCCATTTAACTATGGCTACACCTTC. The rearrangement joins TRBV28 to TRBJ1-2; 9 positions agree with TRBD1. The CDR3 extends over 17 amino acids. Unmatched junction bases numbered 12, after V lost 6 bases and J lost 1 base. Germline-derived CDR1 and CDR2 are MDHEN and SYDVKM.

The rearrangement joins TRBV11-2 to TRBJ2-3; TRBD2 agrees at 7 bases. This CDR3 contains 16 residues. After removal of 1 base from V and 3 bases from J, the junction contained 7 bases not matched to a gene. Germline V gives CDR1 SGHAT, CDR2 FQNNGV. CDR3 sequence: CASSLGGLGRTDTQYF. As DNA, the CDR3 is TGTGCCAGCAGCTTAGGTGGGCTCGGGAGGACAGATACGCAGTATTTT. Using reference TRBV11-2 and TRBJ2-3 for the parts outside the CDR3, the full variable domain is EAGVAQSPRYKIIEKRQSVAFWCNPISGHATLYWYQQILGQGPKLLIQFQNNGVVDDSQLPKDRFSAERLKGVDSTLKIQPAKLEDSAVYLCASSLGGLGRTDTQYFGPGTRLTVL.

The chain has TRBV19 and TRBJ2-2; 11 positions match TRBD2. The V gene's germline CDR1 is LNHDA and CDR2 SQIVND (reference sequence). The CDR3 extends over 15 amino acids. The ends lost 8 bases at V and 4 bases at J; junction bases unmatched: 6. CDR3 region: CASSQLAGGTGELFF. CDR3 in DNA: TGTGCCAGTTCTCAGCTAGCGGGGGGCACCGGGGAGCTGTTTTTT.

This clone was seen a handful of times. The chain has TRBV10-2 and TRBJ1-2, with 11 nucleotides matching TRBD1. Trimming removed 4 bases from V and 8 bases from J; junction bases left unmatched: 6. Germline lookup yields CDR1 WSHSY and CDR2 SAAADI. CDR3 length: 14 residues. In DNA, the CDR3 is TGCGCCAGCAGTGGGGGACAGGGGGTAGGAGGCTACACCTTC. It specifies CASSGGQGVGGYTF.

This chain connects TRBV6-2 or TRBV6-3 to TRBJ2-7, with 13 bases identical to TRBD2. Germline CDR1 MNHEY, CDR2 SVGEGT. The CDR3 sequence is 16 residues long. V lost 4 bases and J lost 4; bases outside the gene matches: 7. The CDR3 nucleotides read TGTGCCAGCAGTTCGCGGACTAGCGGGGGACTGTACGAGCAGTACTTC. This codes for CASSSRTSGGLYEQYF.

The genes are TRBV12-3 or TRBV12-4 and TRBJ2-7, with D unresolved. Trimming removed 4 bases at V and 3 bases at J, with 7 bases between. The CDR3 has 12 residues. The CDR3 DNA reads TGTGCCAGCAGTTCCAATCACTACGAGCAGTACTTC. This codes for CASSSNHYEQYF.

The CDR3 nucleotides read TGTGCCAGCAGTCCCCGGGAGAACACTGAAGCTTTCTTT. Residues: CASSPRENTEAFF. V is TRBV3-1 (or the pseudogene TRBV3-2) and J is TRBJ1-1; the D is unclear. The germline V gene encodes CDR1 LGHDT and CDR2 YNNKEL (reference sequence). This CDR3 comprises 13 residues. V was shortened by 6 bases and J by 1 base, with 9 bases between the two germline ends.

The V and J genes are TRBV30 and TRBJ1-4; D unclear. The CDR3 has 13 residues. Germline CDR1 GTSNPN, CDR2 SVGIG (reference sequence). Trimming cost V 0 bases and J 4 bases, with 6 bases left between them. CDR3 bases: TGTGCCTGGAGTGTCCAGATTAATGAAAAACTGTTTTTT. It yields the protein CAWSVQINEKLFF.

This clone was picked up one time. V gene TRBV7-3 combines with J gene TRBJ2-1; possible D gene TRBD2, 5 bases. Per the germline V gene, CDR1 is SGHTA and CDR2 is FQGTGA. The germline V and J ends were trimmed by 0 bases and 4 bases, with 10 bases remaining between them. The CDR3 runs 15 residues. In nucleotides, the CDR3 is TGTGCCAGCAGCTTAACGGTCGGGGATTACAATGAGCAGTTCTTC. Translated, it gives CASSLTVGDYNEQFF.

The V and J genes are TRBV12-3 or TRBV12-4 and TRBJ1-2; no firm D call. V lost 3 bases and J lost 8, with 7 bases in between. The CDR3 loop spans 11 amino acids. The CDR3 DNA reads TGTGCCAGCAGTTTTTCGGGGGGCTACACCTTC. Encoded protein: CASSFSGGYTF.

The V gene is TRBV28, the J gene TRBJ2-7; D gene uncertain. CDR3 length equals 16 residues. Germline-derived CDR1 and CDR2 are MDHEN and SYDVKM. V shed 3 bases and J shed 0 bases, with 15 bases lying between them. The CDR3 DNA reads TGTGCCAGCAGTTTGTTTAATCCCTCCGTCTCCTACGAGCAGTACTTC. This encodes CASSLFNPSVSYEQYF.

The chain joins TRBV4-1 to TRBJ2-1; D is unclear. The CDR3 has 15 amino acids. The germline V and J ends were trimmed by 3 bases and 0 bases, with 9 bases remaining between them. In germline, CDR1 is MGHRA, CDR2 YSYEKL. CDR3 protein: CASSQAVSSYNEQFF. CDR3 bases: TGCGCCAGCAGCCAGGCTGTAAGCTCCTACAATGAGCAGTTCTTC.